Here is one T cell receptor (beta chain) with its context. There is no known antigen for this receptor. Per-nucleotide qualities are absent, and no much larger clonotype sits a single base away. The data derive from a study of regulatory T cells in long-lasting Graves disease (dated by TCRdb to the early 2020s). Regarding the research as a whole: Antithyroid drugs had been taken for less than 3 months by newly diagnosed Graves' disease patients. Persistent Graves' disease patients were compared with newly diagnosed Graves' disease patients by peripheral blood TCR sequencing and RNA sequencing. The study was conducted in China and was registered as a clinical trial. A total of 33 samples were covered by TCR sequencing, comprising roughly 13 persistent and around 20 newly diagnosed Graves' disease patients. The research as a whole found: Only the TCR beta chain was sequenced and analyzed. Compared with newly diagnosed patients, persistent Graves' disease patients had lower TCR Shannon entropy and fewer highly expanded clones, which suggests clonal expansion. More public clonotypes were shared among persistent patients (roughly 2,700) than among newly diagnosed patients (roughly 1,000). The authors acknowledged the small sample size as a limitation that may reduce accuracy. Only peripheral blood was studied, because thyroid tissue, the primary lesion, was inaccessible. TRBV28, TRBJ1-2 and TRBJ2-5 were preferentially used in persistent disease, while TRBV20-1 and TRBJ2-1 were favored in newly diagnosed disease.

The time point label, as the study defines it: newly diagnosed GD, antithyroid drugs for less than 3 months. For both TCR sequencing and RNA sequencing, RNA was extracted from PBMCs in TRIzol. Graves' disease was diagnosed according to American Thyroid Association guidelines. Recruitment of patients was carried out at an endocrinology department in Xi'an, China. From each patient, about 9.7 milliliters of peripheral blood was collected into an EDTA anticoagulant tube. PBMCs were isolated by Ficoll Paque Plus density gradient separation without further T cell sorting. An Agilent 2100 Bioanalyzer and agarose gel were used to check RNA quality, and a NanoDrop 2000 was used to measure RNA concentration. Library construction relied on multiplex PCR. Sequencing took place on an Illumina HiSeq 4000. To build TCR beta libraries, CDR3 regions were amplified by Arm-PCR using iRepertoire HTBI primers. Before sequencing, the PCR products underwent gel purification. Regarding the original processing steps: Gene usage analysis of CDR3 amino acid clonotypes used the 60 to 75 TRBV and about 13 TRBJ segments found across samples. Filtered high-quality paired reads were merged into contigs using COPE and FqMerger. BLAST was used to align contigs to IMGT TRBV, TRBD and TRBJ reference genes, and CDR3 was defined according to IMGT. Clonotypes above 0.1% frequency were classified as highly expanded clones. Shannon entropy served as the measure of repertoire diversity, while the Gini coefficient captured V-J evenness. Public clonotypes were defined as clonotypes shared by more than one individual. TCRdb reran the public reads through fastp at Q25 and MiXCR, keeping productive beta chains. Rows are unified per CDR3 protein, each entry keeping the most common DNA and genes. The authors' filters were not applied to this entry. This sample has 400,000 to 500,000 distinct CDR3 sequences in its table, and about 15% of those were observed once. Approximately 7.6% of the sample is taken by the ten largest.

V sheds 7 bases and J sheds 6 bases, leaving 16 bases between their ends. The CDR3 runs 13 residues from the cysteine to the phenylalanine. This entry keeps only the CDR3 DNA: 39 bases, framed from base 1. These same data were also listed under a study on T cells in Graves' hyperthyroidism and ophthalmopathy. From that second study: Graves' hyperthyroidism was defined as stable when no progression to ophthalmopathy occurred over 18 months of follow-up. Hyperthyroidism patients were newly diagnosed, had a disease duration of under 2 months, and were aged 18 to 65 years. Any patient with an uncontrolled infection, another autoimmune disease, pregnancy or lactation was excluded. Diagnoses were based on clinical symptoms, serum thyroxine and TRAb, thyroid ultrasound and orbital computed tomography. For the first round of RT-PCR on the TCR CDR3, the HTBI primer set was used together with the Qiagen OneStep RT-PCR kit. Most expanded thyroid clonotypes (frequency above 0.001) were also found in blood, which suggests that blood repertoires may mirror thyroid immune responses. In cross-validation, a model built on a 13 V-J signature told ophthalmopathy apart from stable hyperthyroidism with 87.88% sensitivity and roughly 82% specificity, and in testing the same model reached 80%/75%. In validation, the model predicted progression to ophthalmopathy a median of about 6.5 months before onset, with roughly 70% sensitivity and nearly 75% specificity. To identify TCR V-J signatures that set the groups apart, the researchers used a discovery cohort of more than 95 patients, made up of 40 to 45 with Graves' ophthalmopathy and 55 to 65 with stable Graves' hyperthyroidism. Whether ophthalmopathy could be predicted prospectively was tested in an independent validation cohort made up of 18 to 20 hyperthyroidism patients plus 17 patients who later progressed to ophthalmopathy. The 100 discovery patients were randomly split 7:3 into training and test sets. Thyroid tissue and blood T-cell repertoires from about six Graves' hyperthyroidism patients were also compared in the study. After blood sampling, hyperthyroidism patients were treated with methimazole at a starting dose of 30 mg daily, and ophthalmopathy patients were treated with high-dose intravenous methylprednisolone. Libraries were constructed in a second round of multiplex PCR, after which size selection and purification were performed. Sequencing of the libraries was done on an Illumina HiSeq2000 using paired-end 100 bp reads. SOAPnuke was used to process the raw data, removing reads that contained adapters or uncalled bases, had a mean Phred below 15, or lacked an exact match to the constant primer or identifier. High-quality paired reads were merged with COPE v1.2.5, and unique nucleotide sequences were defined as clonotypes. MiTCR v1.1 was used to align clonotypes to the IMGT TRBV, TRBD and TRBJ reference segments. The analysis was restricted to V-J combinations with a frequency above 0.0001, which together covered 99% to 99.2% of the repertoires. A TCS score was defined as the ratio between F50 (clonal expansion) and ExV (chaos), using BLOSUM62-based TCRdist between CDR3 peptides within each V-J. Welch's t-statistics and random forest reduced around 550 V-J features to roughly 13, which were used in a naive Bayes classifier (R e1071). Sample size was not statistically predetermined, and investigators were not blinded to group allocation. The paper reports TCR Vbeta CDR3 sequencing of some 140 peripheral blood samples: approximately 41 ophthalmopathy, some 80 hyperthyroidism and approximately 17 progressor patients.

Sequenced material: peripheral blood mononuclear cells (PBMCs), taken at new diagnosis, from a patient treated with antithyroid drugs. The rearranged segments are TRBV12-3 or TRBV12-4 and TRBJ2-7; the D gene is perhaps TRBD2, on 5 matching bases. The sequence was obtained from a middle-aged woman with Graves disease. Donor details come from another sample of the same person, matched by shared clones. The CDR3 protein: CASTFGGVSEQYF. The DNA sequence is given as TGTGCCAGCACTTTTGGAGGAGTTTCCGAGCAGTACTTC.